The T cell receptor beta chain under discussion was sequenced for a study of T cells in Graves' hyperthyroidism and ophthalmopathy. The CDR3 consists of 11 residues. Germline CDR1 is SEHNR and CDR2 is FQNEAQ (reference sequence). Trimming cost V 2 bases and J 5 bases, with 1 base left between them. The diagnoses drew upon clinical symptoms, serum thyroxine and TRAb, thyroid ultrasound and orbital computed tomography. RNA transcripts served as the template for amplifying TCR beta CDR3 regions. TCR CDR3 underwent first-round RT-PCR with the HTBI primer set. TCRdb itself ran the multiplex PCR reads through MiXCR, one entry per CDR3 protein. The sample shows some 570,000 distinct CDR3 sequences, 15% to 20% of them seen only once.

The specimen sequenced was blood. V usage is TRBV7-9 and J usage is TRBJ1-5; D is unclear. The receptor's source is a woman between 18 and 29 years old with Graves' ophthalmopathy. Written as DNA, the CDR3 is TGTGCCAGCAGCTTATATCAGCCCCAGCATTTT. Translating it yields CASSLYQPQHF.